Presented here are 25 T cell receptor beta chains from one specimen sequenced in a study of T cell responses to AZD1222 COVID-19 vaccine. The repertoire was sequenced with immunoSEQ multiplex PCR; TCRdb's copy has only in-frame clones and lacks some. There are about 150,000 clones in the sample; 90% to 95% occur only once, and approximately 1.4% lies in the top ten. Sequences were derived from peripheral blood, sampled 28 days after the second AZD1222 dose. The receptors stem from an adult who received the AZD1222 COVID-19 vaccine.

About this clone: The same CDR3 also results from other DNA sequences found in this sample. The chain links TRBV12-3 or TRBV12-4 to TRBJ1-1; D remains unclear. This CDR3 is 11 amino acids long. Trimming removed 4 bases from V and 8 bases from J, with 8 bases in between. The CDR3 sequence is CASSWTGEAFF. In nucleotides, the CDR3 is TGTGCCAGCAGTTGGACGGGGGAAGCTTTCTTT.

CDR3 protein: CASTKDTGELFF. DNA for the CDR3: TGTGCCAGCACCAAGGACACCGGGGAGCTGTTTTTT. This chain links TRBV7-9 with TRBJ2-2; D ambiguous. Per germline, CDR1 SEHNR and CDR2 FQNEAQ (reference sequence). The CDR3 consists of 12 residues. V shed 7 bases and J shed 3 bases, with 6 bases lying between them.

A single count supports this clone. The chain employs TRBV19 and TRBJ1-1, with 7 bases matching TRBD1. The CDR3 totals 13 residues. CDR1 is LNHDA and CDR2 is SQIVND in the germline V gene (reference sequence). V trimming: 1 base; J trimming: 8 bases; junction bases outside the gene matches: 4. CDR3 nucleotide sequence: TGTGCCAGTAGTATAGTAAAGGACAGGGAAGCTTTCTTT. As protein: CASSIVKDREAFF.

The chain couples TRBV12-3 or TRBV12-4 to TRBJ1-2; 8 bases are shared with TRBD1. CDR3 length: 13 amino acids. The V segment lost 5 bases and the J segment 8 bases; nucleotides outside the gene matches: 7. The CDR3 DNA reads TGTGCCAGCAGTCCGACAGGGGTAAGGGGCTACACCTTC. Encoded protein: CASSPTGVRGYTF.

J is TRBJ2-3 and V is TRBV25-1; perhaps TRBD2 as D (7 bases). V lost 8 bases to trimming and J lost 0 bases, with 15 bases between them. CDR1 MGHDK and CDR2 SYGVNS come from the germline V gene. The CDR3 sequence is 15 residues long. This chain's CDR3 is CASAARGRSTDTQYF. The CDR3 DNA reads TGTGCCAGCGCCGCGCGGGGGCGAAGCACAGATACGCAGTATTTT.

The chain has TRBV5-5 and TRBJ1-5, with no clear D. The germline V gene has CDR1 SGHKS and CDR2 YYEKEE (reference sequence). CDR3 size: 15 residues. Trimming cost V 3 bases and J 0 bases, with 10 bases left between them. The CDR3 sequence is CASSSKPNSNQPQHF. CDR3 DNA sequence: TGTGCCAGCAGCTCAAAACCTAATAGCAATCAGCCCCAGCATTTT.

The V gene is TRBV9, the J gene TRBJ2-7, with 9 bases identical to TRBD2. V shed 0 bases, J shed 0 bases, and the junction held 1 base outside the gene matches. CDR1 and CDR2 from the germline V gene are SGDLS and YYNGEE. The CDR3 consists of 15 residues. CDR3 protein: CASSVGTSDSYEQYF. The CDR3 DNA sequence: TGTGCCAGCAGCGTAGGGACTAGCGACTCCTACGAGCAGTACTTC.

This clone was observed once. This chain links TRBV18 with TRBJ2-7; TRBD1 aligns across 7 bases. Germline V CDR1 and CDR2: KGHSH, LQKENI. The CDR3 runs to 14 residues. The ends lost 4 bases at V and 2 bases at J; junction bases unmatched: 5. The CDR3 DNA sequence: TGTGCCAGCTCACTGGGACAGAGGACCTACGAGCAGTACTTC. It is translated as CASSLGQRTYEQYF.

The chain links TRBV25-1 to TRBJ2-1; 7 bases map to TRBD2. V shed 6 bases and J 3 bases; nucleotides not matched to a gene: 5. CDR3 length: 14 amino acids. The V gene's germline CDR1 is MGHDK and CDR2 SYGVNS. The CDR3, as DNA: TGTGCCAGCAGGAGCGGGGCCAACTACAATGAGCAGTTCTTC. Amino acids: CASRSGANYNEQFF.

The chain is built from TRBV7-2 and TRBJ1-2; tentative D call: TRBD1 (5 bases). Trimming pared 0 bases from V and 7 bases from J, leaving 9 bases between. Looked up from germline, CDR1 is SGHTA and CDR2 is FQGNSA. The CDR3 has 13 amino acids. CDR3 sequence: CASSLAQGGGYTF. CDR3 sequence (DNA): TGTGCCAGCAGCTTAGCGCAGGGCGGTGGCTACACCTTC.

The chain combines TRBV25-1 with TRBJ1-4; 8 bases align to TRBD1. V shed 8 bases, J shed 3 bases, and the junction held 2 bases outside the gene matches. Germline assignment: CDR1 MGHDK and CDR2 SYGVNS. This CDR3 is 13 amino acids long. CDR3 in amino acids: CASETGANEKLFF. The CDR3 DNA is TGTGCCAGCGAGACAGGGGCTAATGAAAAACTGTTTTTT.

The genes are TRBV14 and TRBJ1-1; a weak D match, TRBD1 (5 bases). The CDR3 totals 16 residues. CDR1 and CDR2 from the germline V gene are SGHDN and FVKESK. V was pared by 2 bases and J by 0 bases, with 13 bases between. The CDR3 DNA reads as TGTGCCAGCAGCCAACCATTCGGGGGTTTGAACACTGAAGCTTTCTTT. Translating gives CASSQPFGGLNTEAFF.

The chain is built from TRBV7-8 and TRBJ1-3; TRBD1 might be the D (5 bases). In germline, CDR1 is SGHVS, CDR2 FQNEAQ. The V end lost 2 bases, the J end lost 5 bases, and 13 bases lay between the germline ends. The CDR3 loop spans 15 amino acids. The CDR3 coding sequence is TGTGCCAGCAGCTTAAGGGGACCTATTAGAAACACCATATATTTT. Protein: CASSLRGPIRNTIYF.

The V gene is TRBV6-1, the J gene TRBJ1-1; D call uncertain. The V gene lost 2 bases and the J gene lost 1 base, with 14 bases spanning the gap. The CDR3 length is 16 residues. CDR1 is MNHNS, CDR2 SASEGT, per germline. CDR3 sequence reads: CASSERGGRENTEAFF. The CDR3 DNA follows: TGTGCCAGCAGTGAACGGGGAGGGCGGGAGAACACTGAAGCTTTCTTT.

A single count supports this clone. CDR3: CASGPRGQGTDNEQFF. The DNA for the CDR3 is TGTGCTAGTGGTCCAAGGGGACAGGGAACCGACAATGAGCAGTTCTTC. The chain employs TRBV12-5 and TRBJ2-1; 9 bases are shared with TRBD1. Germline V gene data show CDR1 as LGHNT and CDR2 as FRNRAP. Unmatched junction bases numbered 10, after V lost 5 bases and J lost 5 bases. The CDR3 runs 16 residues.

The chain links TRBV24-1 to TRBJ1-2; 7 nucleotides align to TRBD1. Germline V CDR1 and CDR2: KGHDR, SFDVKD. V trimming: 2 bases; J trimming: 8 bases; junction bases outside the gene matches: 7. This CDR3 region has 14 residues. The CDR3 protein is CATSDSDRVRGYTF. The CDR3 nucleotides read TGTGCCACCAGTGATTCTGACAGGGTACGAGGCTACACCTTC.

The chain employs TRBV28 and TRBJ1-5; no definite D call. V was cut by 3 bases and J by 3 bases, with 6 bases left in between. The CDR3 runs to 13 residues. Germline V gene data show CDR1 as MDHEN and CDR2 as SYDVKM. The CDR3 region is CASSLNDNQPQHF. For the CDR3, the DNA is TGTGCCAGCAGTTTGAACGACAATCAGCCCCAGCATTTT.

The chain links TRBV15 to TRBJ1-4; D is possibly TRBD1 (6 bases). Trimming left V 3 bases short and J 6 bases short, with 17 bases between. Per germline, CDR1 LNHNV and CDR2 YYDKDF (reference sequence). CDR3 length equals 16 residues. The CDR3 DNA reads TGTGCCACCAGCAGGGCCTTACAGGGTTTCGATGAAAAACTGTTTTTT. Amino acid sequence: CATSRALQGFDEKLFF.

This rearrangement joins TRBV3-1 (or the pseudogene TRBV3-2) to TRBJ1-4, with D possibly TRBD1 on 5 matching bases. Germline V gives CDR1 LGHDT, CDR2 YNNKEL (reference sequence). The V end was cut by 5 bases, the J end by 6 bases, with 16 bases between. This CDR3 spans 15 amino acids. CDR3 sequence (DNA): TGTGCCAGCAGCTACGTCACGGGGGGTGATGAAAAACTGTTTTTT. Translated: CASSYVTGGDEKLFF.

The chain carries TRBV29-1 and TRBJ1-5, with D possibly TRBD1 on 5 matching bases. Germline values: CDR1 SQVTM, CDR2 ANQGSEA. The germline V and J ends were trimmed by 1 base and 4 bases, with 8 bases remaining between them. The CDR3 covers 13 residues. The CDR3 DNA reads as TGCAGCGTTGAAGTCAAGGGGAATCAGCCCCAGCATTTT. It encodes CSVEVKGNQPQHF. Variable domain in full (rest from reference TRBV29-1 and TRBJ1-5): SAVISQKPSRDICQRGTSLTIQCQVDSQVTMMFWYRQQPGQSLTLIATANQGSEATYESGFVIDKFPISRPNLTFSTLTVSNMSPEDSSIYLCSVEVKGNQPQHFGDGTRLSIL.

The rearrangement uses TRBV30 and TRBJ2-5; D may be TRBD2 (6 bases). Between the trimmed V and J ends, which lost 7 bases and 1 base, there was a span of 13 bases. Per the germline V gene, CDR1 is GTSNPN and CDR2 is SVGIG (reference sequence). This CDR3 spans 13 amino acids. The CDR3 region has the DNA TGTGCCTCCTCACGGGACTTCCAAGAGACCCAGTACTTC. Its translation is CASSRDFQETQYF.

The V and J genes are TRBV7-2 and TRBJ2-7; a weak D match, TRBD1 (5 bases). There are 15 residues in the CDR3. CDR1 SGHTA and CDR2 FQGNSA come from the germline V gene. V was clipped by 0 bases and J by 6 bases, with 15 bases between them. Here the CDR3 reads CASSLARLAGPEQYF. The CDR3 DNA follows: TGTGCCAGCAGCTTAGCTCGGTTAGCAGGGCCCGAGCAGTACTTC.

The chain uses TRBV30 and TRBJ1-5; 7 nucleotides line up with TRBD1. CDR1 is GTSNPN and CDR2 is SVGIG in the germline V gene (reference sequence). The CDR3 runs 17 residues. The J segment lost 6 bases and the V segment lost 2 bases, leaving 16 bases of the junction unmatched. The CDR3 sequence is CAWSPTRKGQAFQPQHF. The CDR3 region has the DNA TGTGCCTGGAGTCCAACAAGAAAAGGACAGGCTTTTCAGCCCCAGCATTTT.

This clone was seen a few times. The chain joins TRBV7-8 to TRBJ2-1; 7 bases are a match to TRBD2. Germline trimming cut 3 bases from V and 7 bases from J; bases unmatched to any gene: 9. Germline V gives CDR1 SGHVS, CDR2 FQNEAQ. This CDR3 is built from 15 residues. DNA for the CDR3: TGTGCCAGCAGCTTGATGCCGGGACTAACTAATGAGCAGTTCTTC. Translating gives CASSLMPGLTNEQFF.

The chain couples TRBV30 to TRBJ1-6; 7 bases fit TRBD1. The CDR3 runs to 14 residues. Germline-derived CDR1 and CDR2 are GTSNPN and SVGIG (reference sequence). V lost 2 bases and J lost 7; bases outside the gene matches: 5. DNA of the CDR3: TGTGCCTGGAGTCCGGGACAGAACAATTCACCCCTCCACTTT. It yields the protein CAWSPGQNNSPLHF.